Below are 16 T cell receptor beta chains sequenced from a single sample in a study of post-analysis software for immune sequencing data. For these TCRs, the target antigens are not known. cDNA libraries of TCR beta carried unique molecular identifiers. TCRdb fed the PCR reads into MiXCR, producing one record per CDR3 protein. The sample consists of roughly 600,000 distinct CDR3 sequences, about 40% of them appearing once. Study-wide results and limits: There were a handful of TRBV segments more frequent in patients than controls, and TRBV5-6, TRBV5-1 and TRBV20-1 were among them.

The sequencing sample was made of blood. Source of these receptors: a girl aged 10 to 17 with multiple sclerosis.

The gene calls are TRBV20-1 and TRBJ2-7; 7 bases are shared with TRBD1. This CDR3 comprises 13 residues. Germline CDR1 and CDR2: DFQATT and SNEGSKA (reference sequence). Trimming at V came to 5 bases and at J to 0 bases, leaving 4 bases not matched to a gene. The CDR3 DNA reads as TGCAGTGCTGCCGACAGGGTCTCCTACGAGCAGTACTTC. Its protein product is CSAADRVSYEQYF.

The chain has TRBV6-5 and TRBJ2-2; no clear D gene. Trimming shortened V by 2 bases and J by 3 bases, and 10 bases separated the two germline ends. The CDR3 is made up of 15 amino acids. Germline V gene lookup returns CDR1 MNHEY and CDR2 SVGAGI. This CDR3 is CASSYVDTYTGELFF. CDR3 DNA sequence: TGTGCCAGCAGTTACGTCGACACCTACACCGGGGAGCTGTTTTTT.

The V and J genes are TRBV29-1 and TRBJ1-1; D is unclear. Germline CDR1 and CDR2: SQVTM and ANQGSEA. This CDR3 contains 13 residues. V was cut by 7 bases and J by 7 bases, with 19 bases left in between. The CDR3 region has the DNA TGCAGCGAACATCGCTGGCCCGGAAGTGAAGCTTTCTTT. This encodes CSEHRWPGSEAFF.

This clonotype was recorded at least ten times. One end of the junction varies from germline; a read error may be responsible. This chain uses TRBV5-1 with TRBJ2-5; D is unresolved. The CDR3 has 11 residues. The germline V gene has CDR1 SGHRS and CDR2 YFSETQ. CDR3 nucleotide sequence: TGTGCCAGCAGTATAGGGGAGACCCAGTACTTC. Its translation is CASSIGETQYF.

This chain links TRBV5-1 with TRBJ2-7; D may be TRBD1 (6 bases). Germline CDR1 and CDR2: SGHRS and YFSETQ. This CDR3 has 14 residues. Trimming left V 1 base short and J 5 bases short, with 13 bases between. The CDR3 here is CASSLRQGNHEQYF. In DNA, the CDR3 is TGCGCCAGCAGCTTGCGGCAGGGGAACCACGAGCAGTACTTC.

This clonotype was detected a few times. This rearrangement joins TRBV20-1 to TRBJ2-3, with D perhaps given as TRBD1 or TRBD2 (5 bases each). The CDR3 extends over 13 amino acids. Germline loops: CDR1 DFQATT, CDR2 SNEGSKA (reference sequence). Trimming pared 3 bases from V and 2 bases from J, leaving 9 bases between. The CDR3 loop reads CSASKGTTDTQYF. CDR3 sequence (DNA): TGCAGTGCTAGTAAGGGGACCACAGATACGCAGTATTTT.

The rearrangement links TRBV6-2 or TRBV6-3 to TRBJ2-7; 8 nucleotides match TRBD2. Germline CDR1 MNHEY, CDR2 SVGEGT. This CDR3 spans 15 amino acids. V shed 10 bases, J shed 0 bases, and the junction held 11 bases outside the gene matches. The CDR3 bases are TGTGCCACGAAAATAGCGGGGATAAGCTCCTACGAGCAGTACTTC. This sequence encodes CATKIAGISSYEQYF.

This chain links TRBV7-9 with TRBJ2-3; D possibly corresponds to TRBD2 (6 bases). The ends were cut back, 6 bases at V and 2 bases at J, with 15 bases in the middle. This CDR3 contains 15 residues. Germline CDR1 and CDR2: SEHNR and FQNEAQ (reference sequence). CDR3 loop: CASSPGRYNTDTQYF. CDR3 DNA sequence: TGTGCCAGCAGTCCAGGGAGGTACAACACAGATACGCAGTATTTT.

This clonotype was seen a handful of times. The gene calls are TRBV12-3 or TRBV12-4 and TRBJ2-5, with D maybe TRBD2 (5 bases). CDR3 length: 12 amino acids. Trimming removed 4 bases from V and 5 bases from J, with 8 bases in between. The CDR3 bases are TGTGCCAGCAGTTACGGGGTTGAGACCCAGTACTTC. It translates to CASSYGVETQYF.

The rearrangement joins TRBV24-1 to TRBJ2-1; D not certain. CDR3 size: 14 residues. With 2 bases removed from V and 7 bases from J, the gap between germline ends came to 11 bases. Germline CDR1 KGHDR, CDR2 SFDVKD. CDR3 sequence (DNA): TGTGCCACCAGTGATTCAATAAGCCTGAATGAGCAGTTCTTC. It translates to CATSDSISLNEQFF.

The rearrangement links TRBV7-8 to TRBJ2-7, with a weak D call TRBD2 (7 bases). CDR1 and CDR2 from the germline V gene are SGHVS and FQNEAQ. Deletions cut 4 bases from V and 4 bases from J, with 17 bases between. CDR3 size: 15 residues. The CDR3 sequence: CASSSWGQGLYEQYF. The DNA for the CDR3 is TGTGCCAGCAGCTCATGGGGGCAGGGACTATACGAGCAGTACTTC.

The genes are TRBV12-3 or TRBV12-4 and TRBJ2-7, with a weak D call TRBD2 (7 bases). V was trimmed by 5 bases and J by 6 bases, leaving 20 bases between them. The CDR3 is 15 amino acids. The CDR3 protein is CASSPRGAGVGEQYF. For the CDR3, the DNA is TGTGCCAGCAGTCCCCGGGGGGCGGGAGTGGGCGAGCAGTACTTC.

This clonotype was recorded at least ten times. The junction shows a germline mismatch at one end, possibly a read error. V gene TRBV5-1 combines with J gene TRBJ2-5; possible D gene TRBD2, 6 bases. CDR3 length: 14 amino acids. Germline V gives CDR1 SGHRS, CDR2 YFSETQ. The CDR3 loop reads CASSLGREQETQYF. In nucleotides, the CDR3 is TGTGCCAGCAGCTTAGGCCGGGAGCAAGAGACCCAGTACTTC.

The V gene is TRBV20-1, the J gene TRBJ2-7; 8 bases fit TRBD2. The V segment lost 2 bases and the J segment 5 bases; nucleotides outside the gene matches: 8. Germline assignment: CDR1 DFQATT and CDR2 SNEGSKA (reference sequence). The CDR3 consists of 14 residues. DNA for the CDR3: TGCAGTGCTAGAATGCGGGGGGCGGTAAACGAGCAGTACTTC. Protein product: CSARMRGAVNEQYF.

The chain couples TRBV7-9 to TRBJ2-7, with a tentative D call TRBD2 (5 bases). The CDR3 contains 15 residues. The V end lost 4 bases, the J end lost 5 bases, and 18 bases lay between the germline ends. Germline values: CDR1 SEHNR, CDR2 FQNEAQ (reference sequence). Here the CDR3 DNA reads TGTGCCAGCAGCTCCCTGAGGGCAGTAAGCGACGAGCAGTACTTC. The encoded protein is CASSSLRAVSDEQYF.

V usage is TRBV7-9 and J usage is TRBJ1-2, with no clear D. The CDR3 totals 12 residues. Germline V gives CDR1 SEHNR, CDR2 FQNEAQ (reference sequence). The germline V and J ends were trimmed by 4 bases and 9 bases, with 12 bases remaining between them. For the CDR3, the DNA is TGTGCCAGCAGCTCAGTGGGTCTCAGCTACACCTTC. Translated, it gives CASSSVGLSYTF.